This T cell receptor beta chain came from a study of TIL therapy for anti-PD-1-resistant metastatic lung cancer. About the study: Most patients had lung adenocarcinoma. Tumors carried a median about 1.4 non-synonymous mutations per megabase.

Time point described: pre-treatment sample, taken before nivolumab and TIL therapy. Enrollment ran from 2017 to January 2020. Germline V gene sequence: CDR1 SNHLY, CDR2 FYNNEI. With 3 bases removed from V and 10 bases from J, the gap between germline ends came to 13 bases. The length of the CDR3 is 14 residues. Sequencing used immunoSEQ v3. Survey-level samples got approximately 1.8 million read pairs; deep-level samples got roughly 4.5-6 million. Repertoires were generated with immunoSEQ multiplex PCR, while TCRdb's copy carries only in-frame clones and drops some. The sample includes 60,000 or so clones, approximately 69% of them seen just once. This clone was seen only a few times.

Sequenced here: blood, sampled at baseline. The receptor was isolated from a person aged 25 to 85 with non-small cell lung cancer. This chain connects TRBV2 to TRBJ1-6, with D hard to call. The CDR3 coding sequence is TGTGCCAGCAGTGACAGGAGTGTAGACTCACCCCTCCACTTT. Translated: CASSDRSVDSPLHF.